This TCR beta chain originates from a study of blood T cell repertoires in COVID-19. Whole-study context: COVID-19 samples from acute and convalescent phases originated in the United States, Italy and Spain.

TCRdb's table, derived via immunoSEQ multiplex PCR, lists solely in-frame clones and lacks some. The table has fewer than 400,000 clones, just under 90% seen once; the top ten hold approximately 2%. Germline V CDR1 and CDR2: MNHEY, SVGAGI. This CDR3 is built from 13 residues. V was trimmed by 6 bases and J by 6 bases, leaving 11 bases between them. This rearrangement joins TRBV6-5 to TRBJ2-2; D perhaps matches TRBD1 (5 bases). Sequences were obtained from peripheral blood. The TCR was taken from a young woman with COVID-19, enrolled during active disease. CDR3 in DNA: TGTGCCAGCAGGCAGGGTATATCCGGGGAGCTGTTTTTT. Amino acid sequence: CASRQGISGELFF.